The present entry profiles one T cell receptor (beta chain) with its context. These data come from a study of CD8+CD57+ T cells in acquired aplastic anemia. The use of genomic DNA as template underpinned the TCR beta VDJ and CDR3 profiling. TCRdb fed the reads into MiXCR, producing one record per CDR3 protein. The profile shows some 82,000 distinct CDR3 sequences, 40% to 55% of them singletons. Germline CDR1 is DFQATT and CDR2 is SNEGSKA (reference sequence). With 4 bases removed from V and 0 bases from J, the gap between germline ends came to 21 bases. This CDR3 contains 17 residues. The chain has TRBV20-1 and TRBJ1-1; D unclear. The sample consisted of sorted CD4+, CD8+, or CD8+CD57+ T cells (not recorded which) from PBMCs. The TCR comes from a human donor in good health, serving as a control. The CDR3 loop is CSAIPSVWPGMNTEAFF. The CDR3 region has the DNA TGCAGTGCTATCCCCAGCGTTTGGCCGGGAATGAACACTGAAGCTTTCTTT.